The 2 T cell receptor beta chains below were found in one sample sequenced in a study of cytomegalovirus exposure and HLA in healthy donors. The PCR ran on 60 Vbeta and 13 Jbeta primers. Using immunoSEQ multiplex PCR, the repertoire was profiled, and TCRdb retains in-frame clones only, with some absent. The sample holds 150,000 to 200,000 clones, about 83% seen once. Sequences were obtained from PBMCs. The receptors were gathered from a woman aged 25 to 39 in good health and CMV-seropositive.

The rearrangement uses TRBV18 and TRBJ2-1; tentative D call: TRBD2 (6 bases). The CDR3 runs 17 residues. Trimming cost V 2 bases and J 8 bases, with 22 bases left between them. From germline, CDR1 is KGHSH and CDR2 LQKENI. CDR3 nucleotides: TGTGCCAGCTCACCAAGAATCGGGAGAGGGCTAATGGATGAGCAGTTCTTC. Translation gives CASSPRIGRGLMDEQFF.

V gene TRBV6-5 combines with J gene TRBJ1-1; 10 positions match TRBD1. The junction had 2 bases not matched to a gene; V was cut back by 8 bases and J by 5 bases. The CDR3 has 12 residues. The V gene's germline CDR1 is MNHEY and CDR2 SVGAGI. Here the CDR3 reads CASLDRGTEAFF. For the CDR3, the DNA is TGTGCCAGCTTGGACAGGGGGACTGAAGCTTTCTTT.